This T cell receptor (beta chain) was obtained from a study of graft-versus-host responses after intestinal transplantation. A note on this clone: The antigen is not known.

Clones were sequenced by immunoSEQ multiplex PCR, and TCRdb holds only the in-frame ones, with some missing. The repertoire holds 85,000 to 90,000 clones, with 83% as singletons. The CDR3 is 16 residues long. In germline, CDR1 is MNHNS, CDR2 SASEGT. V shed 0 bases and J shed 6 bases, with 14 bases lying between them. The receptor's source is a human donor who received an intestinal transplant. The sequences come from unstimulated CD8+ T cells sorted from spleen or lymph node cells, collected before intestinal transplant. The chain has TRBV6-1 and TRBJ1-4, with TRBD1 as a possible D gene (5 bases). Here the CDR3 reads CASSEAWTGEDEKLFF. As DNA, the CDR3 is TGTGCCAGCAGTGAAGCGTGGACGGGGGAAGATGAAAAACTGTTTTTT.